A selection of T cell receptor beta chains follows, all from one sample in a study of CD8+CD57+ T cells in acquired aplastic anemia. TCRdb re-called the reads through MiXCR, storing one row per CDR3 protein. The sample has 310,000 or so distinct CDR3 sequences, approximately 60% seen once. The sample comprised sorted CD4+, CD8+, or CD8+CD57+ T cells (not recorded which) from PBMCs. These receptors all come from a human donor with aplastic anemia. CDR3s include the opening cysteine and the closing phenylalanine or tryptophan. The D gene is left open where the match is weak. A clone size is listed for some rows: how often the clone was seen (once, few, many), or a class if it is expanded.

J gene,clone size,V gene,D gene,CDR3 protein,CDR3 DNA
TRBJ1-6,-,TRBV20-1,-,CSARDGEGPGRSPLHF,TGCAGTGCTAGAGATGGGGAAGGACCGGGTCGGTCACCCCTCCACTTT
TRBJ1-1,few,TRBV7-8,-,CASSPRTGNTEAFF,TGTGCCAGCAGCCCACGTACAGGGAACACTGAAGCTTTCTTT
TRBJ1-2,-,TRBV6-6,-,CASSASATTLTDGYTF,TGTGCCAGCAGTGCTTCCGCGACTACCCTAACTGATGGCTACACCTTC
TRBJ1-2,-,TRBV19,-,CASSMWGETYYGYTF,TGTGCCAGTAGTATGTGGGGGGAGACCTACTATGGCTACACCTTC
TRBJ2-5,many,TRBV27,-,CASSSTGLGETQYF,TGTGCCAGCAGTTCTACAGGTTTGGGCGAGACCCAGTACTTC
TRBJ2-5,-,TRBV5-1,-,CASRQNSQETQYF,TGCGCCAGCAGGCAAAACAGCCAAGAGACCCAGTACTTC
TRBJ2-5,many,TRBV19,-,CASSIAQTPVETQYF,TGTGCCAGTAGTATAGCTCAGACACCGGTGGAGACCCAGTACTTC
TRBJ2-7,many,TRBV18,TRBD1,CASSLRTGGSSYEQYF,TGTGCCAGCTCACTACGAACAGGGGGAAGCTCCTACGAGCAGTACTTC
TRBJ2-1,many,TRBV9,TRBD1,CASSVRGQGTGNEQFF,TGTGCCAGCAGCGTCAGGGGACAGGGCACCGGCAATGAGCAGTTCTTC
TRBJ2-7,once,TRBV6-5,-,CASRLASYEQYF,TGTGCCAGCAGACTAGCCTCCTACGAGCAGTACTTC
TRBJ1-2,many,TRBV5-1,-,CASSLIPGNYGYTF,TGCGCCAGCAGCTTGATACCAGGGAACTATGGCTACACCTTC
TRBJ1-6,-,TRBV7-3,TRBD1,CASSSPRDRGYSPLHF,TGTGCCAGCAGCTCCCCGCGGGACAGGGGTTATTCACCCCTCCACTTT
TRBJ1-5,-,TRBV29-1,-,CSVEDRDNQPQHF,TGCAGCGTTGAGGACAGAGACAATCAGCCCCAGCATTTT
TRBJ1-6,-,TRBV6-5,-,CASSYSSSPTGSPLHF,TGTGCCAGCAGTTACTCGTCATCCCCAACCGGGTCACCCCTCCACTTT
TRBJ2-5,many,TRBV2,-,CASSEHNQETQYF,TGTGCCAGCAGTGAACACAACCAAGAGACCCAGTACTTC
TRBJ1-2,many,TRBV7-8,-,CASSHAPDLYGYTF,TGTGCCAGCAGCCACGCCCCTGACCTCTATGGCTACACCTTC
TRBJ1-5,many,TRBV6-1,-,CASSELGGSNQPQHF,TGTGCCAGCAGTGAATTAGGGGGTAGCAATCAGCCCCAGCATTTT
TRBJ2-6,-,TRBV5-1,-,CASSRGSGANVLTF,TGCGCCAGCAGCAGGGGTTCTGGGGCCAACGTCCTGACTTTC
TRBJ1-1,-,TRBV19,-,CASSPAPQGFAEAFF,TGTGCCAGTAGTCCAGCCCCTCAGGGATTTGCTGAAGCTTTCTTT
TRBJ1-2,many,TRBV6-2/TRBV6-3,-,CASAPWANYGYTF,TGTGCCAGCGCCCCGTGGGCTAACTATGGCTACACCTTC
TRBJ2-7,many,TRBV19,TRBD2,CAPFRTSGRQYF,TGTGCCCCTTTCCGGACTAGCGGGAGACAGTACTTC
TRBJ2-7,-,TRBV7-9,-,CASSFERNYEQYF,TGTGCCAGCAGCTTTGAACGGAACTACGAGCAGTACTTC
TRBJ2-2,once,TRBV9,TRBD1,CASGPDRGYTGELFF,TGTGCCAGCGGCCCGGACAGGGGTTACACCGGGGAGCTGTTTTTT
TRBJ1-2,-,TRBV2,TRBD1,CASSFDRARYGYTF,TGTGCCAGCAGCTTTGACAGGGCTCGGTATGGCTACACCTTC
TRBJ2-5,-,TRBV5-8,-,CASSVKQGGGETQYF,TGTGCCAGCAGCGTGAAACAAGGGGGAGGAGAGACCCAGTACTTC
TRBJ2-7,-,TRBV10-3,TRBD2,CAISDLLAGHSYEQYF,TGTGCCATCAGTGACTTACTAGCGGGGCACTCCTACGAGCAGTACTTC
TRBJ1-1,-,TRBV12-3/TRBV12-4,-,CASSFQGWNTEAFF,TGTGCCAGCAGTTTCCAGGGGTGGAACACTGAAGCTTTCTTT
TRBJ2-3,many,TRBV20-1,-,CSARDPGGTQYF,TGCAGTGCTAGAGATCCGGGCGGTACGCAGTATTTT
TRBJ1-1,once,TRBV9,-,CASSVGAYTEAFF,TGTGCCAGCAGCGTAGGGGCATACACTGAAGCTTTCTTT
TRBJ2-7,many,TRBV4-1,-,CASSQGTGPYEQYF,TGCGCCAGCAGCCAAGGGACGGGTCCCTACGAGCAGTACTTC
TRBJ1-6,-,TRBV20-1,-,CSARDSTRVVSPLHF,TGCAGTGCTAGAGATTCAACCAGAGTCGTTTCACCCCTCCACTTT
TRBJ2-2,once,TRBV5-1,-,CASSLDRSGRTGELFF,TGCGCCAGCAGCTTGGACAGGTCGGGTCGAACCGGGGAGCTGTTTTTT
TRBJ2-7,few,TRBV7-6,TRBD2,CASSLVGGRDEQYF,TGTGCCAGCAGCTTAGTGGGGGGGAGGGACGAGCAGTACTTC
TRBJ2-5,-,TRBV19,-,CASSIYGTQETQYF,TGTGCCAGTAGTATCTATGGGACCCAAGAGACCCAGTACTTC
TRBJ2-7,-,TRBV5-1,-,CASSSQLGVWEQYF,TGCGCCAGCAGCTCCCAGCTGGGGGTTTGGGAGCAGTACTTC
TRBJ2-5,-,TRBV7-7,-,CASSLGFGRQETQYF,TGTGCTAGCAGCCTAGGATTTGGGAGGCAAGAGACCCAGTACTTC
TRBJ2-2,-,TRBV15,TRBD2,CATSRAAGGLTGELFF,TGTGCCACCAGCAGAGCAGCGGGAGGGTTAACCGGGGAGCTGTTTTTT
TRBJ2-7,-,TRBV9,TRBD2,CASNLCGGRASGQYF,TGTGCCAGCAACTTGTGTGGTGGGAGGGCCAGCGGGCAGTACTTC
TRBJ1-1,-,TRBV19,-,CASSKDPWNTEAFF,TGTGCCAGTAGTAAGGACCCATGGAACACTGAAGCTTTCTTT
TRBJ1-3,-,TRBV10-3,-,CAISQLAGGSNTIYF,TGTGCCATCAGCCAGCTAGCGGGGGGCTCGAACACCATATATTTT
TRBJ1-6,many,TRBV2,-,CASSPAGVRSPLHF,TGTGCCAGCAGTCCGGCGGGGGTGAGATCACCCCTCCACTTT
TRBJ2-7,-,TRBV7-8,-,CASSLRGQGSYEQYF,TGTGCCAGCAGCTTACGGGGACAAGGGTCGTACGAGCAGTACTTC
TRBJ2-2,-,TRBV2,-,CASSEQANTGELFF,TGTGCCAGCAGTGAGCAGGCGAACACCGGGGAGCTGTTTTTT
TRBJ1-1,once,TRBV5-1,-,CASSLGGTNEAFF,TGCGCCAGCAGCTTGGGGGGAACTAATGAAGCTTTCTTT
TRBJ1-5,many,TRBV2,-,CASNGPPNQPQHF,TGTGCCAGCAATGGACCACCAAATCAGCCCCAGCATTTT
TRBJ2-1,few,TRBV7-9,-,CASSLGGAGSYNEQFF,TGTGCCAGCAGCTTAGGGGGCGCAGGCTCCTACAATGAGCAGTTCTTC
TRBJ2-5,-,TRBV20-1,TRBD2,CSAITRASGRWQETQYF,TGCAGTGCCATAACGCGAGCTAGCGGGAGGTGGCAAGAGACCCAGTACTTC
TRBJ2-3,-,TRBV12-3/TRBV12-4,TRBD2,CASSDSGGTDTQYF,TGTGCCAGCAGTGACAGCGGGGGCACAGATACGCAGTATTTT
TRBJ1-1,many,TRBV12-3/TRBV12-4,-,CASLGTPGRRAFF,TGTGCCAGCCTCGGGACACCGGGGCGGAGAGCTTTCTTT
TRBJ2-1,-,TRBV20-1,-,CSAPGDGRFYEQFF,TGCAGTGCCCCAGGGGACGGACGCTTTTATGAGCAGTTCTTC
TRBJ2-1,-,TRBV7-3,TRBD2,CASSMGLGNNEQFF,TGTGCCAGCAGCATGGGACTAGGTAACAATGAGCAGTTCTTC
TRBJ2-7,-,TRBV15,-,CATSRHSAGRGEQYF,TGTGCCACCAGCAGACACTCGGCGGGTAGGGGCGAGCAGTACTTC
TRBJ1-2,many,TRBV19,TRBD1,CASSLDRGRDGYTF,TGTGCCAGTAGTTTGGACAGGGGGCGCGATGGCTACACCTTC
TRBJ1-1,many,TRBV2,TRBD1,CASSRRTGGNTEAFF,TGTGCCAGCAGTCGCCGGACAGGGGGGAACACTGAAGCTTTCTTT
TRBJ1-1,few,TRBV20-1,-,CSGGNPEAFF,TGCAGTGGGGGAAACCCTGAAGCTTTCTTT
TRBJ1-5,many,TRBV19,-,CASSPQDQPQHF,TGTGCCAGTAGCCCTCAAGATCAGCCCCAGCATTTT
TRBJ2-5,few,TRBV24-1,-,CATSEADSSRETQYF,TGTGCCACCAGTGAAGCCGACAGTAGTCGAGAGACCCAGTACTTC